The 20 T cell receptor beta chains listed next were all sequenced from one sample in a study of patients and donors after allogeneic stem cell transplantation. MiXCR, applied by TCRdb to the RT-PCR reads, yields one record per CDR3 protein. The sample records fewer than 95,000 distinct CDR3 sequences, roughly 4.9% being singletons. The sequencing input was blood, either unsorted or a sorted T cell fraction (not recorded which). Source of these receptors: a human donor who was either an allogeneic HSCT recipient or a stem cell or donor lymphocyte infusion donor (not recorded which). It is not recorded whose cells these are; they may come from a transplant donor.

This clonotype was found many times. V and J are TRBV5-1 and TRBJ2-5, with D tentatively TRBD1 (5 bases). Germline CDR1 and CDR2: SGHRS and YFSETQ. There are 14 residues in the CDR3. Trimming left V 0 bases short and J 5 bases short, with 11 bases between. This chain's CDR3 is CASSLGARVETQYF. The CDR3 DNA is TGCGCCAGCAGCTTGGGGGCCAGGGTTGAGACCCAGTACTTC.

The sample holds many counts of this clonotype. This rearrangement joins TRBV20-1 to TRBJ2-7, with 8 bases lining up with TRBD1. Germline trimming cut 6 bases from V and 4 bases from J; bases unmatched to any gene: 11. Germline CDR1 and CDR2: DFQATT and SNEGSKA (reference sequence). The CDR3 spans 14 residues. CDR3 DNA: TGCAGTGCCTTAATCCCAGGGGGCAGGTACGAGCAGTACTTC. Translated: CSALIPGGRYEQYF.

This clonotype was counted many times. V usage is TRBV6-1 and J usage is TRBJ1-5; D gene ambiguous. This CDR3 is 15 amino acids long. V was clipped by 2 bases and J by 0 bases, with 8 bases between them. From germline, CDR1 is MNHNS and CDR2 SASEGT. CDR3 protein: CASSELWDSNQPQHF. The DNA of the CDR3 is TGTGCCAGCAGTGAATTATGGGATAGCAATCAGCCCCAGCATTTT.

In this sample, this clonotype turned up many times. The V call is TRBV4-1, the J call TRBJ2-5, with D uncertain. Trimming cost V 0 bases and J 11 bases, with 13 bases left between them. The CDR3 consists of 13 residues. Germline lookup yields CDR1 MGHRA and CDR2 YSYEKL. CDR3 nucleotide sequence: TGCGCCAGCAGCCAAGATACGAGGCAGGTTCAGTACTTC. Protein sequence: CASSQDTRQVQYF.

This clonotype appeared a few times. The chain combines TRBV7-8 with TRBJ1-4; 12 nucleotides line up with TRBD1. CDR1 SGHVS and CDR2 FQNEAQ come from the germline V gene. The J segment lost 8 bases and the V segment lost 0 bases, leaving 1 base of the junction unmatched. This CDR3 has 15 residues. The chain's CDR3 is CASSLAGTGGEKLFF. CDR3 DNA sequence: TGTGCCAGCAGCTTAGCCGGGACAGGGGGCGAAAAACTGTTTTTT.

Many counts were recorded for this clonotype. The rearrangement joins TRBV20-1 to TRBJ2-5, with TRBD2 matching 10 bases. The CDR3 length is 15 residues. Germline values: CDR1 DFQATT, CDR2 SNEGSKA (reference sequence). The J segment lost 2 bases and the V segment lost 3 bases, leaving 6 bases of the junction unmatched. DNA of the CDR3: TGCAGTGCTAGGGAGAGCGGGAGGGCACAAGAGACCCAGTACTTC. Its translation is CSARESGRAQETQYF.

Ten or more counts support this clonotype. The chain is built from TRBV28 and TRBJ2-2; D is tentatively TRBD1 or TRBD2 (6 bases each). V lost 8 bases, J lost 4 bases, and 11 bases lay in between. This CDR3 contains 13 residues. From germline, CDR1 is MDHEN and CDR2 SYDVKM. The CDR3 nucleotides are TGTGCCAGCCGGGGGCAGACCACCGGGGAGCTGTTTTTT. Its protein product is CASRGQTTGELFF.

This clonotype was counted between two and nine times. The V call is TRBV2, the J call TRBJ2-3; the D is unclear. The length of the CDR3 is 14 residues. The V gene's germline CDR1 is SNHLY and CDR2 FYNNEI. The V end lost 7 bases, the J end lost 2 bases, and 13 bases lay between the germline ends. This CDR3 is CASIIGLTTDTQYF. For the CDR3, the DNA is TGTGCCAGCATCATTGGCTTAACCACAGATACGCAGTATTTT. Using reference TRBV2 and TRBJ2-3 for the parts outside the CDR3, the full variable domain is EPEVTQTPSHQVTQMGQEVILRCVPISNHLYFYWYRQILGQKVEFLVSFYNNEISEKSEIFDDQFSVERPDGSNFTLKIRSTKLEDSAMYFCASIIGLTTDTQYFGPGTRLTVL.

This clonotype was detected only once. The chain uses TRBV7-3 and TRBJ2-1; TRBD2 agrees at 10 bases. Unmatched junction bases numbered 6, after V lost 5 bases and J lost 2 bases. The CDR3 loop spans 16 amino acids. Germline-derived CDR1 and CDR2 are SGHTA and FQGTGA. The CDR3 here is CASSTTSGPPYNEQFF. CDR3 bases: TGTGCCAGCAGCACGACTAGCGGGCCCCCCTACAATGAGCAGTTCTTC.

Ten or more counts support this clonotype. This chain connects TRBV11-2 to TRBJ2-2; D is unclear. Trimming removed 3 bases from V and 2 bases from J, with 4 bases in between. Germline assignment: CDR1 SGHAT and CDR2 FQNNGV. The CDR3 runs to 13 residues. The DNA of the CDR3 is TGTGCCAGCAGCTTTCTTAACACCGGGGAGCTGTTTTTT. Residues: CASSFLNTGELFF.

This clonotype was recorded many times. CDR3: CASSLGHPSNQPQHF. The DNA of the CDR3 is TGCGCCAGCAGCTTGGGACACCCTAGCAATCAGCCCCAGCATTTT. The rearrangement links TRBV5-1 to TRBJ1-5, with D uncertain. Germline-derived CDR1 and CDR2 are SGHRS and YFSETQ. The CDR3 totals 15 residues. Trimming removed 0 bases from V and 0 bases from J, with 7 bases in between.

The rearrangement joins TRBV11-2 to TRBJ1-5; D not resolved. V was cut by 4 bases and J by 6 bases, with 7 bases left in between. CDR1 is SGHAT, CDR2 FQNNGV, per germline. This CDR3 is 12 amino acids long. CDR3 nucleotides: TGTGCCAGCAGCTCTGAAGCTCAGCCCCAGCATTTT. As protein: CASSSEAQPQHF.

Many counts were recorded for this clonotype. V and J are TRBV7-9 and TRBJ2-1; the D gene is possibly TRBD2 (7 bases). Trimming left V 0 bases short and J 10 bases short, with 13 bases between. CDR3 length: 14 residues. Germline V CDR1 and CDR2: SEHNR, FQNEAQ (reference sequence). CDR3 coding DNA: TGTGCCAGCAGCTTAGCGGGGACGGGGGGCGAGCAGTTCTTC. It codes for CASSLAGTGGEQFF. The whole variable domain, remainder taken from reference TRBV7-9 and TRBJ2-1, is DTGVSQNPRHKITKRGQNVTFRCDPISEHNRLYWYRQTLGQGPEFLTYFQNEAQLEKSRLLSDRFSAERPKGSFSTLEIQRTEQGDSAMYLCASSLAGTGGEQFFGPGTRLTVL.

This clonotype was counted many times. The J gene is TRBJ1-2, the V gene TRBV28; 10 bases agree with TRBD1. The trim removed 6 bases at V and 7 bases at J, leaving 14 bases unmatched. Germline CDR1 is MDHEN and CDR2 is SYDVKM. The CDR3 is 16 amino acids. The CDR3 region has the DNA TGTGCCAGCAGCACCCCCATCCGACAGGGGGCCAGTGGCTACACCTTC. Protein product: CASSTPIRQGASGYTF.

The sample holds many counts of this clonotype. The chain couples TRBV20-1 to TRBJ1-4; D is ambiguous. With 3 bases removed from V and 2 bases from J, the gap between germline ends came to 13 bases. Germline CDR1 reads DFQATT; CDR2 reads SNEGSKA (reference sequence). The CDR3 spans 15 residues. The CDR3 protein is CSASPLTRTNEKLFF. CDR3 sequence (DNA): TGCAGTGCTAGCCCCCTTACGAGGACTAATGAAAAACTGTTTTTT.

Only a few counts were recorded for this clonotype. A much larger clone lies a single base off, so this may be a read error. V is TRBV3-1 and J is TRBJ1-2, with 9 positions matching TRBD1. This CDR3 spans 15 amino acids. V gave up 4 bases and J gave up 3 bases; unmatched junction bases: 6. Per germline, CDR1 LGHDT and CDR2 YNNKEL (reference sequence). CDR3 DNA sequence: TGTGCCAGCAGCCGCGGGACAGGGTGCGACTATGGCTACACCTTC. This codes for CASSRGTGCDYGYTF.

This clonotype was counted ten times or more. The CDR3 is CASSRVTGAPYEQYF. CDR3 DNA: TGCGCCAGCAGCCGGGTGACAGGAGCCCCCTACGAGCAGTACTTC. The chain uses TRBV5-1 and TRBJ2-7; weak D call: TRBD1 (6 bases). V gave up 4 bases and J gave up 2 bases, with 16 bases separating them. The CDR3 totals 15 residues. CDR1 is SGHRS, CDR2 YFSETQ, per germline.

V gene TRBV6-4 combines with J gene TRBJ2-1; possible D gene TRBD2, 6 bases. Per germline, CDR1 MRHNA and CDR2 SNTAGT. Trimming took off 0 bases at V and 2 bases at J, with 8 bases between the two ends. This CDR3 comprises 15 residues. The CDR3 is CASSDSAGTYNEQFF. For the CDR3, the DNA is TGTGCCAGCAGTGACTCAGCGGGTACCTACAATGAGCAGTTCTTC.

This clonotype was counted many times. This chain joins TRBV20-1 and TRBJ2-7; D perhaps matches TRBD2 (5 bases). CDR1 DFQATT and CDR2 SNEGSKA come from the germline V gene (reference sequence). V was pared by 0 bases and J by 9 bases, with 15 bases between. The CDR3 runs to 13 residues. CDR3 sequence reads: CSARDPLPGRQYF. The CDR3 bases are TGCAGTGCTAGAGATCCCCTGCCGGGGAGGCAGTACTTC.

This clonotype occurred many times. The rearrangement joins TRBV18 to TRBJ1-2; TRBD1 matches 9 bases. Looked up from germline, CDR1 is KGHSH and CDR2 is LQKENI. This CDR3 is 13 amino acids long. Trimming at V came to 3 bases and at J to 8 bases, leaving 4 bases not matched to a gene. As DNA, the CDR3 is TGTGCCAGCTCACCGGGACAGGGTAACGGCTACACCTTC. Its protein product is CASSPGQGNGYTF.